One and the same sample provided the 8 T cell receptor beta chains below, sequenced in a study of blood T cell repertoires in COVID-19. Produced via immunoSEQ multiplex PCR; TCRdb's table is partial and in-frame only. The table records under 450,000 clones, about 90% of them present only once. Sequencing input: PBMCs or T cells enriched from blood (not recorded which). The receptors here all came from a woman in her twenties or thirties who had recovered from COVID-19.

The chain links TRBV19 to TRBJ2-3; possibly TRBD2 for D (5 bases). The germline gives CDR1 LNHDA, CDR2 SQIVND (reference sequence). V was shortened by 7 bases and J by 0 bases, with 8 bases between the two germline ends. The CDR3 sequence is 13 residues long. The CDR3 loop reads CASNPGSTDTQYF. CDR3 sequence (DNA): TGTGCCAGTAATCCGGGGAGCACAGATACGCAGTATTTT.

The chain has TRBV18 and TRBJ2-1, with 12 bases aligning to TRBD2. The J segment lost 10 bases and the V segment lost 2 bases, leaving 9 bases of the junction unmatched. This CDR3 has 16 residues. The germline CDR1 and CDR2 sequences are KGHSH and LQKENI. The DNA for the CDR3 is TGTGCCAGCTCACCAAGACTAGCGGGAGAGGGTGAGGAGCAGTTCTTC. Its protein is CASSPRLAGEGEEQFF. Looking up the rest from reference TRBV18 and TRBJ2-1 gives the full variable domain: NAGVMQNPRHLVRRRGQEARLRCSPMKGHSHVYWYRQLPEEGLKFMVYLQKENIIDESGMPKERFSAEFPKEGPSILRIQQVVRGDSAAYFCASSPRLAGEGEEQFFGPGTRLTVL.

The V call is TRBV5-4, the J call TRBJ2-2, with 9 positions matching TRBD2. CDR1 and CDR2 (germline): SGHNT, YYREEE (reference sequence). Trimming at V came to 4 bases and at J to 2 bases, leaving 9 bases not matched to a gene. The CDR3 sequence is 17 residues long. The CDR3 coding sequence is TGTGCCAGCAGCGTAACCGGGACTAGCACTAACACCGGGGAGCTGTTTTTT. The encoded protein is CASSVTGTSTNTGELFF.

CDR3: CASSPLTGNTEAFF. The CDR3, as DNA: TGCGCCAGCAGCCCACTGACAGGGAACACTGAAGCTTTCTTT. The chain couples TRBV5-1 to TRBJ1-1; the D gene is possibly TRBD1 (6 bases). The CDR3 is 14 amino acids. Trimming pared 4 bases from V and 1 base from J, leaving 11 bases between. Germline assignment: CDR1 SGHRS and CDR2 YFSETQ.

This clone was recorded only once. The V gene is TRBV3-1 (or the pseudogene TRBV3-2), the J gene TRBJ1-2; D is unresolved. This CDR3 region has 13 residues. Trimming removed 3 bases at V and 4 bases at J, with 9 bases between. Per the germline V gene, CDR1 is LGHDT and CDR2 is YNNKEL (reference sequence). CDR3 sequence (DNA): TGTGCCAGCAGCCATAGTGTCGGCTATGGCTACACCTTC. This sequence encodes CASSHSVGYGYTF.

This chain uses TRBV2 with TRBJ1-4; D call uncertain. This CDR3 contains 12 residues. Germline-derived CDR1 and CDR2 are SNHLY and FYNNEI. Trimming took 5 bases from V and 7 from J, leaving 8 bases between them. The CDR3 nucleotides are TGTGCCAGCAGTCCCGGGTTTGAAAAACTGTTTTTT. Encoded protein: CASSPGFEKLFF.

This sequence joins TRBV3-1 (or the pseudogene TRBV3-2) and TRBJ1-5; D is ambiguous. Germline-derived CDR1 and CDR2 are LGHDT and YNNKEL (reference sequence). Trimming removed 1 base at V and 7 bases at J, with 8 bases between. This CDR3 is built from 13 residues. CDR3 bases: TGTGCCAGCAGCCAAGGGCAAATGCAGCCCCAGCATTTT. It is translated as CASSQGQMQPQHF.

The rearrangement uses TRBV19 and TRBJ1-6; perhaps TRBD1 as D (5 bases). Germline CDR1 reads LNHDA; CDR2 reads SQIVND (reference sequence). This CDR3 comprises 13 residues. The V end lost 7 bases, the J end lost 9 bases, and 13 bases lay between the germline ends. The CDR3 DNA is TGTGCCAGTACGGCCAGGGAAGGTTCACCCCTCCACTTT. Protein sequence: CASTAREGSPLHF.